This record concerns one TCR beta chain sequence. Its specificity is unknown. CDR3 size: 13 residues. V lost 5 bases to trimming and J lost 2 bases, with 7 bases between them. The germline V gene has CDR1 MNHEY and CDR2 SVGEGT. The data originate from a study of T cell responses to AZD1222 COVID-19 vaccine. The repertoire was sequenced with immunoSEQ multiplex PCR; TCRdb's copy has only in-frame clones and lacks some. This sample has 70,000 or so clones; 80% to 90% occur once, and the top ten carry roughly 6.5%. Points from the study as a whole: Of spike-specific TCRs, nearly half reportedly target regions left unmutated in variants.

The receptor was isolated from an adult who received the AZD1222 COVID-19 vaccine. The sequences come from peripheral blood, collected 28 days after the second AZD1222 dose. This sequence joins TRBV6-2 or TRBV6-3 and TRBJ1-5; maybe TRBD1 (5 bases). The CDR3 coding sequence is TGTGCCAGCAGTCAGGGTCGCAATCAGCCCCAGCATTTT. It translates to CASSQGRNQPQHF.